Detailed here is one TCR beta chain. This specimen comes from a study of PD-1 blockade in classical Hodgkin lymphoma. Stated time point: cycle 4 day 1 (C4D1), after more than five weeks of nivolumab. Brentuximab vedotin exposure varied among the patients, all of whom had relapsed after autologous stem cell transplantation. The germline V gene encodes CDR1 GTSNPN and CDR2 SVGIG (reference sequence). V was pared by 5 bases and J by 1 base, with 8 bases between. This CDR3 has 12 amino acids. Method: immunoSEQ multiplex PCR; TCRdb's copy keeps in-frame clones and lacks some. The sample includes 80,000 to 100,000 clones, about 93% seen only once; the top ten take just under 2%.

This TCR came from a human donor with classical Hodgkin lymphoma. The genes are TRBV30 and TRBJ1-1; no firm D call. The sequencing used peripheral blood mononuclear cells (PBMCs), collected before the fourth cycle of nivolumab. This chain's CDR3 is CAWEVKNTEAFF. CDR3 bases: TGTGCCTGGGAAGTGAAGAACACTGAAGCTTTCTTT.